This is a list of T cell receptor beta chains from one sample in a study of T-cell memory formation after mild COVID-19. TCRdb recomputed calls from the 5' RACE reads with MiXCR, one row per CDR3 protein. The data contain under 400,000 distinct CDR3 sequences, around 28% of them singletons. Sequencing was performed on PBMCs or a T cell subset sorted from them (not recorded which). Every receptor here comes from an adult woman who had mild COVID-19 (a few samples of this study predate the infection). Cell type and time point are not known. Each CDR3 is given with its conserved first and last residue. A D gene is named only where the DNA matches it firmly.

V gene	J gene	D gene	CDR3 protein
TRBV7-6	TRBJ1-2	NA	CASSLARRSLYGYTF
TRBV5-6	TRBJ2-7	NA	CASSLGHSYEQYF
TRBV6-5	TRBJ1-2	TRBD1	CASSSAGWGQGNGYTF
TRBV4-3	TRBJ2-2	NA	CASSPQIKDGELFF
TRBV12-3/TRBV12-4	TRBJ2-3	TRBD2	CASMGLAGGSGTQYF
TRBV28	TRBJ2-1	TRBD2	CASSWTSGANEQFF
TRBV2	TRBJ2-5	NA	CASTPWQETQYF
TRBV6-6	TRBJ2-5	NA	CASSYFGGPKETQYF
TRBV7-6	TRBJ2-7	NA	CASSLGAGDSYEQYF
TRBV30	TRBJ2-3	TRBD2	CAWSGLAVTDTQYF
TRBV7-9	TRBJ2-5	TRBD2	CASSLKEGTRRYQETKYF